This T cell receptor (beta chain) came from a study of cytomegalovirus exposure and HLA in healthy donors. Overall study: Prior work identified around 100 million unique TCR beta sequences in some 180 million T cells. Study findings and constraints: Analysis was carried out at a later point, and it linked a missense DCLRE1C variant to TCR beta V- and J-gene trimming.

Amplification used 60 Vbeta primers and 13 Jbeta primers. In the source study's methods: There were about 86 million unique TCR beta chains by a later count, and 8.5 million to 14 million of them were shared. Assay used: immunoSEQ multiplex PCR; TCRdb lists only in-frame clones, some missing. V and J calls and clone size are those listed in that table; D and trimming were worked out from the DNA. The sample lists 43,000 or so clones; around two thirds were seen once. The CDR3 consists of 15 residues. With 5 bases removed from V and 1 base from J, the gap between germline ends came to 12 bases. Germline CDR1 is MDHEN and CDR2 is SYDVKM. In the case of this clone: What it binds is unknown.

This clonotype was obtained from a human donor in good health. The sequenced sample was PBMCs. V is TRBV28 and J is TRBJ1-5; maybe TRBD1 (6 bases). Here the CDR3 DNA reads TGTGCCAGCAGTCCAACAGGGAGAAGCAATCAGCCCCAGCATTTT. Translated: CASSPTGRSNQPQHF. Supplemented by reference TRBV28 and TRBJ1-5, the full variable domain reads DVKVTQSSRYLVKRTGEKVFLECVQDMDHENMFWYRQDPGLGLRLIYFSYDVKMKEKGDIPEGYSVSREKKERFSLILESASTNQTSMYLCASSPTGRSNQPQHFGDGTRLSIL.